This T cell receptor beta chain was recorded in a study of blood T cell repertoires in COVID-19. For the study at large: COVID-19 samples collected from the United States, Italy and Spain covered acute and convalescent phases.

Methods used by the authors: Amplifying reference gene primers gave estimates of nucleated cell counts. Method: immunoSEQ multiplex PCR; TCRdb's copy keeps in-frame clones and lacks some. The V and J calls and clone size are taken from that table; D and trimming were inferred from the DNA. The table shows a few hundred thousand clones, with roughly 87% occurring only once. Living in under 30 US areas, the participants were between roughly 18 and 89 years of age. Cohort allocation depended upon clinical history that participants reported. In this sample, this clone turned up once. CDR1 MGHDK and CDR2 SYGVNS come from the germline V gene. The CDR3 sequence is 16 residues long. With 2 bases clipped from V and 8 bases from J, the junction kept 9 bases outside the gene matches.

The receptor was isolated from a woman aged 30 to 39 who had recovered from COVID-19. The sample taken for sequencing was PBMCs or T cells enriched from blood (not recorded which). This sequence joins TRBV25-1 and TRBJ2-1; TRBD2 aligns across 10 bases. DNA for the CDR3: TGTGCCAGCAGTGAACTAGCGGGAGAAGGTTTCGATGAGCAGTTCTTC. The encoded protein is CASSELAGEGFDEQFF.